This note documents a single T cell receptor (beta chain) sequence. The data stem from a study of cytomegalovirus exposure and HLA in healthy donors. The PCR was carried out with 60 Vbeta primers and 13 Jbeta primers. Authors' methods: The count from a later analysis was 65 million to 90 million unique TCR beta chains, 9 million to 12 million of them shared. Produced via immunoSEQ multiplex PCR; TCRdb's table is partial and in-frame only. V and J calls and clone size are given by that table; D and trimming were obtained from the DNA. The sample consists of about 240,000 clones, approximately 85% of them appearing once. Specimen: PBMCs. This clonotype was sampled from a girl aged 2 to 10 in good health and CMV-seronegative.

The CDR3 region is CASSLGSALVSNEQFF. DNA for the CDR3: TGCGCCAGCAGCTTGGGGAGCGCTCTTGTATCCAATGAGCAGTTCTTC. The chain is built from TRBV5-1 and TRBJ2-1; D is ambiguous. Germline-derived CDR1 and CDR2 are SGHRS and YFSETQ. The CDR3 sequence is 16 residues long. V was cut by 0 bases and J by 6 bases, with 16 bases left in between.